The 16 T cell receptor beta chains reported below all come from one sample, sequenced in a study of cytomegalovirus exposure and HLA in healthy donors. Use of 60 Vbeta and 13 Jbeta primers characterized the PCR. The data were produced by immunoSEQ multiplex PCR, yet TCRdb's version contains in-frame clones alone and is incomplete. Of fewer than 200,000 clones in the sample, 70% to 80% were seen once. The sample consisted of PBMCs. Receptor source: a woman aged 40 to 50 in good health and CMV-seronegative.

The chain couples TRBV14 to TRBJ2-5; 13 positions agree with TRBD2. V was pared by 0 bases and J by 2 bases, with 6 bases of the junction left unmatched. Germline V gives CDR1 SGHDN, CDR2 FVKESK. The CDR3 has 18 residues. The CDR3 protein is CASSQDRLAGGPQETQYF. The CDR3 nucleotides read TGTGCCAGCAGCCAAGATCGACTAGCGGGGGGTCCTCAAGAGACCCAGTACTTC.

This clone has only a few counts. DNA of the CDR3: TGTGCCAGTAGTAAGGACGACAGTTATAGCAATCAGCCCCAGCATTTT. Amino acid sequence: CASSKDDSYSNQPQHF. The rearrangement joins TRBV19 to TRBJ1-5; TRBD1 is a possible D gene (5 bases). The CDR3 covers 16 residues. V shed 4 bases and J shed 0 bases, with 13 bases lying between them. The germline V gene has CDR1 LNHDA and CDR2 SQIVND (reference sequence). Complete variable domain (other parts from reference TRBV19 and TRBJ1-5): DGGITQSPKYLFRKEGQNVTLSCEQNLNHDAMYWYRQDPGQGLRLIYYSQIVNDFQKGDIAEGYSVSREKKESFPLTVTSAQKNPTAFYLCASSKDDSYSNQPQHFGDGTRLSIL.

The V call is TRBV19, the J call TRBJ1-5; a weak D match, TRBD1 (6 bases). The CDR3 covers 18 residues. V was shortened by 6 bases and J by 4 bases, with 25 bases between the two germline ends. The germline CDR1 and CDR2 sequences are LNHDA and SQIVND (reference sequence). The DNA for the CDR3 is TGTGCCAGTAGCCCAACTGGGGGCCGTGTTCGGAGTAATCAGCCCCAGCATTTT. The encoded protein is CASSPTGGRVRSNQPQHF.

This clone was recorded a few times. J is TRBJ1-1 and V is TRBV5-1; unclear D gene. CDR1 and CDR2 (germline): SGHRS, YFSETQ. CDR3 length equals 14 residues. Trimming pared 1 base from V and 0 bases from J, leaving 7 bases between. The CDR3 reads CASSLFSLNTEAFF. The CDR3 DNA reads as TGCGCCAGCAGCTTGTTCAGTTTGAACACTGAAGCTTTCTTT.

The table lists this clone with a count of one. V gene TRBV9 combines with J gene TRBJ1-3; tentative D call: TRBD1 (6 bases). There are 15 residues in the CDR3. The ends were cut back, 0 bases at V and 2 bases at J, with 9 bases in the middle. Germline values: CDR1 SGDLS, CDR2 YYNGEE. The CDR3 coding sequence is TGTGCCAGCAGCGTAGGGGAGGGGGCTGGAAACACCATATATTTT. Its translation is CASSVGEGAGNTIYF. Together with reference TRBV9 and TRBJ1-3, the CDR3 gives the full variable domain: DSGVTQTPKHLITATGQRVTLRCSPRSGDLSVYWYQQSLDQGLQFLIQYYNGEERAKGNILERFSAQQFPDLHSELNLSSLELGDSALYFCASSVGEGAGNTIYFGEGSWLTVV.

The chain recombines TRBV28 with TRBJ2-7, with D perhaps matching TRBD1 (5 bases). The CDR3 is made up of 15 amino acids. Trimming pared 3 bases from V and 1 base from J, leaving 13 bases between. Looked up from germline, CDR1 is MDHEN and CDR2 is SYDVKM. DNA for the CDR3: TGTGCCAGCAGTTTCTTGACAGCCCCGTCCTACGAGCAGTACTTC. Protein: CASSFLTAPSYEQYF.

The CDR3 nucleotides read TGTGCCAGCAGTCCGCAGGGGAACACTAACTATGGCTACACCTTC. It is translated as CASSPQGNTNYGYTF. This sequence joins TRBV6-4 and TRBJ1-2; perhaps TRBD1 as D (6 bases). The CDR3 extends over 15 amino acids. Germline V CDR1 and CDR2: MRHNA, SNTAGT. V was cut by 5 bases and J by 0 bases, with 13 bases left in between.

This chain links TRBV18 with TRBJ1-5; D is perhaps TRBD1 (6 bases). The CDR3 totals 15 residues. The V gene lost 5 bases and the J gene lost 1 base, with 12 bases spanning the gap. Germline lookup yields CDR1 KGHSH and CDR2 LQKENI. The CDR3 spells CASSTIRGSNQPQHF. The CDR3, as DNA: TGTGCCAGCTCAACCATCAGGGGAAGCAATCAGCCCCAGCATTTT.

This clone was observed a single time. This chain uses TRBV19 with TRBJ2-1, with 10 positions matching TRBD2. Trimming cost V 0 bases and J 5 bases; bases outside gene matches: 7. The CDR3 is 17 amino acids. Germline CDR1 is LNHDA and CDR2 is SQIVND (reference sequence). CDR3: CASSIDTELAGHNEQFF. The CDR3 DNA sequence: TGTGCCAGTAGTATAGACACGGAACTAGCGGGGCACAATGAGCAGTTCTTC.

This chain connects TRBV6-1 to TRBJ1-6, with D possibly matching TRBD1 (5 bases). Germline-derived CDR1 and CDR2 are MNHNS and SASEGT. There are 16 residues in the CDR3. V gave up 3 bases and J gave up 3 bases, with 12 bases separating them. The CDR3 DNA reads as TGTGCCAGCAGTGAGGGAGGACACCTCTATAATTCACCCCTCCACTTT. Translation: CASSEGGHLYNSPLHF.

The chain recombines TRBV4-1 with TRBJ2-2; 9 bases agree with TRBD2. The trim removed 0 bases at V and 2 bases at J, leaving 4 bases unmatched. The germline V gene has CDR1 MGHRA and CDR2 YSYEKL. The length of the CDR3 is 17 residues. CDR3 nucleotides: TGCGCCAGCAGCCAAGATGTAGCGGGGGCCAACACCGGGGAGCTGTTTTTT. Translation gives CASSQDVAGANTGELFF.

This chain connects TRBV7-9 to TRBJ1-2; TRBD1 matches at 8 bases. The CDR3 is made up of 16 amino acids. Germline V lookup: CDR1 SEHNR, CDR2 FQNEAQ (reference sequence). V trimming: 7 bases; J trimming: 4 bases; junction bases outside the gene matches: 14. The CDR3 DNA reads as TGTGCCAGCACCTTGCCCGGGGCAGGGGGCGCCTATGGCTACACCTTC. It encodes CASTLPGAGGAYGYTF. The whole variable domain, remainder taken from reference TRBV7-9 and TRBJ1-2, is DTGVSQNPRHKITKRGQNVTFRCDPISEHNRLYWYRQTLGQGPEFLTYFQNEAQLEKSRLLSDRFSAERPKGSFSTLEIQRTEQGDSAMYLCASTLPGAGGAYGYTFGSGTRLTVV.

CDR3 nucleotide sequence: TGTGCCAGCTCACGCCAAGGGGCAGGGGGGACGAAGACCCAGTACTTC. Its translation is CASSRQGAGGTKTQYF. The V call is TRBV18, the J call TRBJ2-5, with D maybe TRBD1 (7 bases). Germline assignment: CDR1 KGHSH and CDR2 LQKENI. This CDR3 is built from 16 residues. The V and J ends lost 4 bases and 6 bases respectively, with 21 bases between them.

V gene TRBV27 combines with J gene TRBJ1-4, with 9 bases aligning to TRBD1. Germline values: CDR1 MNHEY, CDR2 SMNVEV (reference sequence). Germline trimming cut 5 bases from V and 8 bases from J; bases unmatched to any gene: 9. CDR3 length: 15 residues. CDR3 amino acids: CASSPPGTGREKLFF. Written as DNA, the CDR3 is TGTGCCAGCAGTCCTCCCGGGACAGGGAGAGAAAAACTGTTTTTT.

This chain uses TRBV19 with TRBJ2-2; TRBD1 is a possible D gene (6 bases). The germline V and J ends were trimmed by 9 bases and 0 bases, with 8 bases remaining between them. Germline V lookup: CDR1 LNHDA, CDR2 SQIVND (reference sequence). This CDR3 spans 13 amino acids. The chain's CDR3 is CASGQTNTGELFF. Written as DNA, the CDR3 is TGTGCCAGCGGACAGACGAACACCGGGGAGCTGTTTTTT.

The chain joins TRBV6-1 to TRBJ2-5, with 11 bases identical to TRBD2. The CDR3 loop spans 15 amino acids. The germline CDR1 and CDR2 sequences are MNHNS and SASEGT. The junction had 9 bases not matched to a gene; V was cut back by 7 bases and J by 5 bases. This chain's CDR3 is CASKKTSGALETQYF. Written as DNA, the CDR3 is TGTGCCAGCAAGAAGACTAGCGGGGCCTTGGAGACCCAGTACTTC.